This TCR beta chain was identified in a study of T cells in Graves' hyperthyroidism and ophthalmopathy. CDR1 and CDR2 from the germline V gene are ENHRY and SYGVKD. V was trimmed by 6 bases and J by 3 bases, leaving 8 bases between them. CDR3 length: 12 amino acids. Amplification yielded TCR beta CDR3 regions, with RNA transcripts as the source. Primed by the HTBI set, a first-round RT-PCR was run on the TCR CDR3. MiXCR, run by TCRdb on the multiplex PCR reads, gives a single entry per CDR3 protein. Found here are 550,000 to 700,000 distinct CDR3 sequences, more than 45% of them singletons; the top ten hold about 20%. This clonotype was observed many times.

This receptor was obtained from an adult woman with Graves' disease, either hyperthyroidism or ophthalmopathy (not recorded which). V and J are TRBV10-3 and TRBJ1-1, with D unresolved. Sequenced material: peripheral blood or thyroid tissue (not recorded which). The CDR3 sequence: CAIRELDTEAFF. The CDR3 DNA sequence: TGTGCCATCAGAGAACTCGACACTGAAGCTTTCTTT.